This paragraph reports one T cell receptor beta chain. Its specificity is not known. The entry originates in a study of graft-versus-host responses after intestinal transplantation. About the research overall: All recipients were transplanted with multivisceral, liver-intestinal, or isolated intestinal grafts. Recipients uniformly received anti-thymocyte globulin induction, followed by tacrolimus and steroids for approximately 3 years. Overall study results and limits: GvH clones detected in recipient marrow included some appearing first in ileum or blood.

Clones were read by immunoSEQ multiplex PCR, and TCRdb kept only the in-frame ones, dropping some. Here the sample spans 40,000 or so clones, 85% to 95% being singletons. The source material was PBMCs, sampled 734 days after intestinal transplantation. The TCR comes from a human patient who received an intestinal transplant, so some T cells may come from the graft donor.

CDR3 bases: TGTGCCAGCAGCCGGGACGGGACGGAACAAGAGACCCAGTACTTC. It is translated as CASSRDGTEQETQYF. This chain links TRBV5-4 with TRBJ2-5; TRBD1 or TRBD2 may be the D gene (5 bases each). The CDR3 extends over 15 amino acids. Germline CDR1 reads SGHNT; CDR2 reads YYREEE (reference sequence). The ends were cut back, 4 bases at V and 2 bases at J, with 15 bases in the middle. The full variable domain, with the rest looked up from reference TRBV5-4 and TRBJ2-5, is ETGVTQSPTHLIKTRGQQVTLRCSSQSGHNTVSWYQQALGQGPQFIFQYYREEENGRGNFPPRFSGLQFPNYSSELNVNALELDDSALYLCASSRDGTEQETQYFGPGTRLLVL.